Given below is one T cell receptor beta chain in context. This sample is part of a study of regulatory T cells in long-lasting Graves disease. CDR3-region Arm-PCR and iRepertoire HTBI primers produced the TCR beta libraries. TCRdb analysed the multiplex PCR reads with MiXCR anew, one entry per CDR3 protein. The sample has a few hundred thousand distinct CDR3 sequences, 15% to 20% seen once; the top ten hold roughly 10%. V was clipped by 5 bases and J by 8 bases, with 13 bases between them. The CDR3 contains 13 residues. The germline gives CDR1 MNHNS, CDR2 SASEGT. Time point defined: newly diagnosed GD, antithyroid drugs for less than 3 months. Preparation of the TCR library used RNA extracted from PBMCs. This sample was also put to use in a study of T cells in Graves' hyperthyroidism and ophthalmopathy.

The material sequenced was peripheral blood mononuclear cells (PBMCs), taken at new diagnosis, from a patient treated with antithyroid drugs. This receptor was taken from a woman aged 25 to 45 with Graves disease. J is TRBJ1-5 and V is TRBV6-1; maybe TRBD1 (6 bases). CDR3: CASSRQATEPQHF. The CDR3 bases are TGTGCCAGCAGTCGACAGGCCACCGAGCCCCAGCATTTT.